Shown below are 20 T cell receptor beta chains from a single sample sequenced in a study of blood T cell repertoires in COVID-19. Sequenced by immunoSEQ multiplex PCR; TCRdb stores in-frame clones only, minus some. The profile shows 180,000 or so clones, approximately 80% of them singletons. Sequenced: PBMCs or T cells enriched from blood (not recorded which). These receptors were obtained from a man aged 45-60 years who had recovered from COVID-19.

This clone was recorded a few times. The rearrangement uses TRBV5-6 and TRBJ2-3, with 7 bases lining up with TRBD1. V was clipped by 4 bases and J by 2 bases; unmatched bases: 4. The CDR3 has 14 residues. Germline CDR1 and CDR2: SGHDT and YYEEEE. The CDR3 nucleotides read TGTGCCAGCAGCCAGGGACAGTTCACAGATACGCAGTATTTT. Its protein product is CASSQGQFTDTQYF.

V is TRBV3-1 (or the pseudogene TRBV3-2) and J is TRBJ2-5, with 7 bases fitting TRBD1. There are 15 residues in the CDR3. Per germline, CDR1 LGHDT and CDR2 YNNKEL (reference sequence). The junction had 8 bases not matched to a gene; V was cut back by 4 bases and J by 3 bases. The CDR3 DNA follows: TGTGCCAGCAGCCTGGACCGGGACAGCAAAGAGACCCAGTACTTC. Its protein product is CASSLDRDSKETQYF.

The gene calls are TRBV4-2 and TRBJ2-1; no clear D gene. The germline V and J ends were trimmed by 1 base and 3 bases, with 13 bases remaining between them. Germline V gene lookup returns CDR1 LGHNA and CDR2 YNFKEQ. CDR3 length: 16 residues. In nucleotides, the CDR3 is TGTGCCAGCAGCCAAGCGGCCAGGATGAACTACAATGAGCAGTTCTTC. Encoded protein: CASSQAARMNYNEQFF.

The chain combines TRBV11-3 with TRBJ1-1, with 7 nucleotides matching TRBD1. With 0 bases clipped from V and 8 bases from J, the junction kept 3 bases outside the gene matches. The CDR3 is 13 amino acids. Germline CDR1 is SGHNT and CDR2 is YENEEA. CDR3 sequence (DNA): TGTGCCAGCAGCTTAGATCAGGGACAGGAAGCTTTCTTT. Translating gives CASSLDQGQEAFF.

Concerning this clone: Other nucleotide sequences in the sample specify the same CDR3. The chain carries TRBV29-1 and TRBJ1-4; the match to TRBD1 covers 9 bases. Per germline, CDR1 SQVTM and CDR2 ANQGSEA. The CDR3 is made up of 13 amino acids. V lost 6 bases, J lost 5 bases, and 4 bases stayed unmatched. CDR3 sequence reads: CSVAQGANEKLFF. Here the CDR3 DNA reads TGCAGCGTGGCACAGGGGGCGAATGAAAAACTGTTTTTT.

This clone was counted between two and nine times. V usage is TRBV11-3 and J usage is TRBJ2-2; TRBD1 agrees at 7 bases. V shed 3 bases and J 2 bases; nucleotides not matched to a gene: 9. In germline, CDR1 is SGHNT, CDR2 YENEEA. The CDR3 covers 17 residues. The CDR3 region is CASSLGWGTDNTGELFF. CDR3 nucleotides: TGTGCCAGCAGCTTGGGGTGGGGGACAGACAACACCGGGGAGCTGTTTTTT.

V and J are TRBV6-1 and TRBJ1-4, with a tentative D call TRBD1 (5 bases). Germline V gives CDR1 MNHNS, CDR2 SASEGT. Trimming removed 3 bases from V and 8 bases from J, with 13 bases in between. This CDR3 has 14 residues. For the CDR3, the DNA is TGTGCCAGCAGTGACAACGGACAAACGGAAAAACTGTTTTTT. This encodes CASSDNGQTEKLFF.

Details on this clone: An end of the junction does not agree with germline; a read error may underlie this. J is TRBJ2-7 and V is TRBV2; TRBD1 matches 7 bases. Germline CDR1 reads SNHLY; CDR2 reads FYNNEI. This CDR3 is built from 15 residues. The CDR3 loop is CASSEGQAFSYEQYF. CDR3 DNA: TGTGCCAGCAGCGAAGGACAGGCCTTCTCCTACGAGCAGTACTTC. Using reference TRBV2 and TRBJ2-7 for the parts outside the CDR3, the full variable domain is EPEVTQTPSHQVTQMGQEVILRCVPISNHLYFYWYRQILGQKVEFLVSFYNNEISEKSEIFDDQFSVERPDGSNFTLKIRSTKLEDSAMYFCASSEGQAFSYEQYFGPGTRLTVT.

The CDR3, as DNA: TGTGCCAGCAGTGGACTAGCGGGGAACTACGAGCAGTACTTC. Translation gives CASSGLAGNYEQYF. The chain couples TRBV2 to TRBJ2-7, with 11 bases fitting TRBD2. V was pared by 4 bases and J by 3 bases, with 2 bases of the junction left unmatched. Germline CDR1 reads SNHLY; CDR2 reads FYNNEI. The CDR3 is 14 residues long.

The chain combines TRBV9 with TRBJ2-1, with 14 bases that match TRBD2. The J segment lost 12 bases and the V segment lost 4 bases, leaving 9 bases of the junction unmatched. CDR1 is SGDLS, CDR2 YYNGEE, per germline. The CDR3 covers 15 residues. CDR3 DNA: TGTGCCAGCAGCCCAGGGACTAGCGGGAGAATGAGGCAGTTCTTC. Translating gives CASSPGTSGRMRQFF.

This clone has only a few counts. This chain uses TRBV5-1 with TRBJ2-7, with 9 positions matching TRBD1. Germline-derived CDR1 and CDR2 are SGHRS and YFSETQ. The CDR3 has 13 amino acids. After removal of 4 bases from V and 3 bases from J, the junction contained 2 bases not matched to a gene. The CDR3 loop reads CASSADRGYEQYF. DNA of the CDR3: TGCGCCAGCAGCGCGGACAGGGGCTACGAGCAGTACTTC.

In nucleotides, the CDR3 is TGTGCCAGCAGTAAGACAGGGGACTTACCCAGGGAGCAGTACTTC. Amino acid sequence: CASSKTGDLPREQYF. The V and J genes are TRBV6-5 and TRBJ2-7; 8 bases match TRBD1. Germline CDR1 is MNHEY and CDR2 is SVGAGI. V shed 5 bases, J shed 7 bases, and the junction held 13 bases outside the gene matches. This CDR3 has 15 residues.

The chain joins TRBV6-5 to TRBJ2-7, with TRBD1 matching 7 bases. V lost 6 bases to trimming and J lost 2 bases; unmatched junction nucleotides: 4. This CDR3 region has 13 residues. Germline values: CDR1 MNHEY, CDR2 SVGAGI. CDR3 loop: CASRKTGTYEQYF. CDR3 coding DNA: TGTGCCAGCAGAAAGACAGGGACCTACGAGCAGTACTTC.

The count of this clone is one. The chain carries TRBV10-3 and TRBJ2-1, with 8 bases that match TRBD1. Unmatched junction bases numbered 12, after V lost 11 bases and J lost 0 bases. The CDR3 runs to 16 residues. Germline loops: CDR1 ENHRY, CDR2 SYGVKD. The CDR3 protein is CAVGQGDRSSYNEQFF. The CDR3 coding sequence is TGTGCCGTCGGACAGGGAGACCGGAGCTCCTACAATGAGCAGTTCTTC.

The J gene is TRBJ1-4, the V gene TRBV18; unclear D gene. CDR1 KGHSH and CDR2 LQKENI come from the germline V gene. V was pared by 3 bases and J by 7 bases, with 9 bases between. The CDR3 consists of 13 residues. CDR3 sequence reads: CASSPRDREKLFF. The CDR3 DNA is TGTGCCAGCTCACCGAGGGATCGTGAAAAACTGTTTTTT.

This chain uses TRBV30 with TRBJ2-7; a weak D match, TRBD1 (5 bases). Germline CDR1 is GTSNPN and CDR2 is SVGIG (reference sequence). Trimming took off 2 bases at V and 3 bases at J, with 14 bases between the two ends. CDR3 length: 14 amino acids. DNA for the CDR3: TGTGCCTGGAGTCTCCAGGGCTCAAGCTACGAGCAGTACTTC. It yields the protein CAWSLQGSSYEQYF. Looking up the rest from reference TRBV30 and TRBJ2-7 gives the full variable domain: SQTIHQWPATLVQPVGSPLSLECTVEGTSNPNLYWYRQAAGRGLQLLFYSVGIGQISSEVPQNLSASRPQDRQFILSSKKLLLSDSGFYLCAWSLQGSSYEQYFGPGTRLTVT.

In its sample, this clone was seen a few times. The chain is built from TRBV3-1 (or the pseudogene TRBV3-2) and TRBJ2-1; TRBD1 is a possible D gene (5 bases). CDR1 is LGHDT, CDR2 YNNKEL, per germline (reference sequence). Trimming shortened V by 0 bases and J by 5 bases, and 14 bases separated the two germline ends. The CDR3 runs to 16 residues. The CDR3 region has the DNA TGTGCCAGCAGCCAAGAGTGGGGCGGCTTAAACAATGAGCAGTTCTTC. Amino acids: CASSQEWGGLNNEQFF.

This clone has just a few counts. This chain links TRBV2 with TRBJ1-1; TRBD1 is a possible D gene (6 bases). The CDR3 loop spans 11 amino acids. CDR1 SNHLY and CDR2 FYNNEI come from the germline V gene. V lost 4 bases and J lost 10, with 10 bases in between. CDR3 sequence (DNA): TGTGCCAGCAGTGGGGGGCATATAGCTTTCTTT. It specifies CASSGGHIAFF.

The chain uses TRBV6-1 and TRBJ1-2, with D perhaps matching TRBD1 (6 bases). Germline V gene lookup returns CDR1 MNHNS and CDR2 SASEGT. With 6 bases removed from V and 7 bases from J, the gap between germline ends came to 15 bases. CDR3 length equals 13 residues. The CDR3 here is CASRDSPGGGYTF. For the CDR3, the DNA is TGTGCCAGCAGGGACAGCCCGGGTGGTGGCTACACCTTC.

The chain has TRBV19 and TRBJ1-1; D ambiguous. V gave up 3 bases and J gave up 0 bases, with 5 bases separating them. In germline, CDR1 is LNHDA, CDR2 SQIVND (reference sequence). The CDR3 is 13 residues long. CDR3 in amino acids: CASSISLNTEAFF. DNA of the CDR3: TGTGCCAGTAGTATCTCCTTGAACACTGAAGCTTTCTTT.